This T cell receptor beta chain was obtained from a study of T cells in Graves' hyperthyroidism and ophthalmopathy. General observations from the study: Separation of ophthalmopathy from stable hyperthyroidism was achieved by a 13 V-J model.

This clonotype turned up a few times. Its antigen is not known. This CDR3 is 16 amino acids long. Germline V gives CDR1 MGHDK, CDR2 SYGVNS. Trimming stripped 0 bases from V and 2 bases from J, with 12 bases between. Amplified TCR beta CDR3 regions derived from RNA transcripts. Initially, a first-round RT-PCR of the TCR CDR3 employed the HTBI primer set. TCRdb re-analysed the multiplex PCR reads in MiXCR, keeping a single row per CDR3 protein. Of 410,000 or so distinct CDR3 sequences in the sample, over 12% were seen once. Ophthalmopathy patients showed a Clinical Activity Score of at least 3, NOSPECS grade of at least 4 and duration under 3 months. The PBMCs were sourced from fresh peripheral blood (10 ml).

The material sequenced was blood. The source is a man aged 18-30 years with Graves' ophthalmopathy. The chain employs TRBV25-1 and TRBJ2-3; possibly TRBD2 for D (5 bases). The CDR3 sequence: CASSEYRGQFTDTQYF. In DNA form, the CDR3 reads TGTGCCAGCAGTGAATATCGGGGTCAGTTCACAGATACGCAGTATTTT.